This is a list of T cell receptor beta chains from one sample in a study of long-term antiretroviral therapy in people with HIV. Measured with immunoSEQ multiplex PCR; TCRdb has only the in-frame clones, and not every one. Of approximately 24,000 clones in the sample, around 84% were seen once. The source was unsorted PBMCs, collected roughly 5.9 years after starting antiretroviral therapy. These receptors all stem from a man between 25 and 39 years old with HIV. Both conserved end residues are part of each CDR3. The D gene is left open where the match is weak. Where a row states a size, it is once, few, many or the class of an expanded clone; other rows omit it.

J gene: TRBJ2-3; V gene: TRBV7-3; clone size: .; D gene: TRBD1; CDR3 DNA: TGTGCCAGCAGCTCTGGACAGGGAAGCACAGATACGCAGTATTTT; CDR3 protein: CASSSGQGSTDTQYF
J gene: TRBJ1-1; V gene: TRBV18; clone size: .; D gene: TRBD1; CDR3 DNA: TGTGCCAGCTCCCCGATTGGGGAGGGACAGGGTCCAATGAACACTGAAGCTTTCTTT; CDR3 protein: CASSPIGEGQGPMNTEAFF
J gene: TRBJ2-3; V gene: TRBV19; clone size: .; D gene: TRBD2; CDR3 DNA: TGTGCCAGTAGTAGTACAGCGGGAGTTCCGCAGTATTTT; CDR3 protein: CASSSTAGVPQYF
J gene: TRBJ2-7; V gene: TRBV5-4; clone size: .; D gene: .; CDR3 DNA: TGTGCCAGCAGCTTTTTAGGGGCAGGTCACGCCTACGAGCAGTACTTC; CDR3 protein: CASSFLGAGHAYEQYF
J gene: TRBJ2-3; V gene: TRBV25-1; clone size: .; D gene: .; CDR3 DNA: TGTGCCAGCAGTGCACTCGGGCGGGATACGCAGTATTTT; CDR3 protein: CASSALGRDTQYF
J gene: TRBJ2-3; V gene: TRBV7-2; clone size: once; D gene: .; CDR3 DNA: TGTGCCAGCAGCCCATGGATGCGGGGCAACACAGATACGCAGTATTTT; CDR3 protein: CASSPWMRGNTDTQYF
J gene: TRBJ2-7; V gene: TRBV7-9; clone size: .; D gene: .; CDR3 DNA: TGTGCCAGCAGCTCCTGGACGGACTCGGCTTCCGAGCAGTACTTC; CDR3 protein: CASSSWTDSASEQYF
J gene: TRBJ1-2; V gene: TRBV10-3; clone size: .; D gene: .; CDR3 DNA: TGTGCCATCCTCCTAGACAGTAACTATGGCTACACCTTC; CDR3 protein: CAILLDSNYGYTF
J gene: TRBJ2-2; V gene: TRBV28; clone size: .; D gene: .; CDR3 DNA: TGTGCCAGCAGTCACGCTAACACCGGGGAGCTGTTTTTT; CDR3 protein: CASSHANTGELFF
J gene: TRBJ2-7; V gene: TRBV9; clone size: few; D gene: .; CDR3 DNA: TGTGCCAGCAGCGTAGAACCCCGGGTTGGATTTGGGTACGAGCAGTACTTC; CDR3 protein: CASSVEPRVGFGYEQYF
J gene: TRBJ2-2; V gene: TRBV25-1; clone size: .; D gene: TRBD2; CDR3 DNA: TGTGCCAGCAAAGAGACTAGCGGGGGGAACACCGGGGAGCTGTTTTTT; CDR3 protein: CASKETSGGNTGELFF
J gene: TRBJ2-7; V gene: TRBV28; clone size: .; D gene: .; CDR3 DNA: TGTGCCAGCAGTTTACGGCAGGGGTGGCAGTCCTACGAGCAGTACTTC; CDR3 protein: CASSLRQGWQSYEQYF
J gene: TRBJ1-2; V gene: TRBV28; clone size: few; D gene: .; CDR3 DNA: TGTGCCAGCAGTTTGATGGGCTATGGCTACACCTTC; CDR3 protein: CASSLMGYGYTF
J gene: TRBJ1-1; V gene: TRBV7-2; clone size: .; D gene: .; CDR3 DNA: TGTGCCAGCAGCTTACAACGGAACACTGAAGCTTTCTTT; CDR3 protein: CASSLQRNTEAFF
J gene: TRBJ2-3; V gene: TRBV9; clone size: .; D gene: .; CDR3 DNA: TGTGCCAGCAGCCCGAGGGGTCTATACACAGATACGCAGTATTTT; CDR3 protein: CASSPRGLYTDTQYF
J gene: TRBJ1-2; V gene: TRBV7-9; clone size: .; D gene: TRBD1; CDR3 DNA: TGTGCCAGCAGTTACCCCATAACCCCAATGACAGGGCGTAATGGCTACACCTTC; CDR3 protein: CASSYPITPMTGRNGYTF
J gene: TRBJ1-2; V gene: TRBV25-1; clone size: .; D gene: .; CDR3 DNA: TGTGCCAGCAGTGAATCCTTACCTCGTGGCTACACCTTC; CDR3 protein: CASSESLPRGYTF
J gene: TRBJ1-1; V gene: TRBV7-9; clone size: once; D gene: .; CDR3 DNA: TGTGCCAGCAGCTTAGGGTGGGGGACTGAAGCTTTCTTT; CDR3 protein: CASSLGWGTEAFF
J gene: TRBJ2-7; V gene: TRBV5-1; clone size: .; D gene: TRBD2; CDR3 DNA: TGCGCCAGCAGCTTGACTAGCGGGAGACTGGGGGAGCAGTACTTC; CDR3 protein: CASSLTSGRLGEQYF
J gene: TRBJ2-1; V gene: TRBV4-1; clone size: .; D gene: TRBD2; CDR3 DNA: TGCGCCAGCAGCCAAGTGCTAGCGGGGGGTAACAATGAGCAGTTCTTC; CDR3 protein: CASSQVLAGGNNEQFF
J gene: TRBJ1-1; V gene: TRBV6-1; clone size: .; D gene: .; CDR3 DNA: TGTGCCAGCAGTGAACTTTGGAACACTGAAGCTTTCTTT; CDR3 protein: CASSELWNTEAFF
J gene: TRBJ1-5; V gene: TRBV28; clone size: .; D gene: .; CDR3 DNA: TGTGCCAGCAGTTCTTTGGTGTCGATCAATCAGCCCCAGCATTTT; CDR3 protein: CASSSLVSINQPQHF
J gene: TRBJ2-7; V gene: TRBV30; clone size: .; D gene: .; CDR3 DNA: TGTGCCTGGAAGGGAATTCCCTACGAGCAGTACTTC; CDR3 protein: CAWKGIPYEQYF
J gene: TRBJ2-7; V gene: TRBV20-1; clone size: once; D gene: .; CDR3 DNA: TGCAGTGCGCAGGGTCTTGGCGAGCAGTACTTC; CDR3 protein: CSAQGLGEQYF
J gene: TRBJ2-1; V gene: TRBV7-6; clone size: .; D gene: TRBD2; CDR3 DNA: TGTGCCAGCAGCTTAGTCCAGCGGGGGTACAATGAGCAGTTCTTC; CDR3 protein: CASSLVQRGYNEQFF
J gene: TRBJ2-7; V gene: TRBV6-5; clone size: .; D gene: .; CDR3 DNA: TGTGCCAGCAGTTACCTACAGGGGAGGAGCTCCTACGAGCAGTACTTC; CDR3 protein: CASSYLQGRSSYEQYF
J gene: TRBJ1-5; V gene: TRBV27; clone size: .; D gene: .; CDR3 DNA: TGTGCCAGCAGTTTAGGGGCGGGGGGCAATCAGCCCCAGCATTTT; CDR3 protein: CASSLGAGGNQPQHF
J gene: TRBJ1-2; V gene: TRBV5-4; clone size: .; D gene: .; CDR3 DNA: TGTGCCAGCAGCCAGGACAGAAACTATGGCTACACCTTC; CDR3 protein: CASSQDRNYGYTF
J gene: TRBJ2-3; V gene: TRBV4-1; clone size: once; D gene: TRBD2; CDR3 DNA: TGCGCCAGCAGCCAAGGCGGGACTAGCGGCACAGATACGCAGTATTTT; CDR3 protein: CASSQGGTSGTDTQYF
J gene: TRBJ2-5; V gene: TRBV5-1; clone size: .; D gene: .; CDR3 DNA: TGCGCCAGCAGGGAGGGCAGAGAAGAGACCCAGTACTTC; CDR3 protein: CASREGREETQYF
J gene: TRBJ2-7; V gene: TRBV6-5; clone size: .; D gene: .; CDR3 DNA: TGTGCCAGCAGTCCCCTAGGGGGAGGAGACTACGAGCAGTACTTC; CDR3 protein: CASSPLGGGDYEQYF
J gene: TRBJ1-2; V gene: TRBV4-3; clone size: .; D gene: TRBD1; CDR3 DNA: TGCGCCAGCAGCCAAGCATTGGACAGGGGGTTCTATGGCTACACCTTC; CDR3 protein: CASSQALDRGFYGYTF
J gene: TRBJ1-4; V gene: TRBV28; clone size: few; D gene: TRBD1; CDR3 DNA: TGTGCCAGCAGTTCGACAGGGTCTAATGAAAAACTGTTTTTT; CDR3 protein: CASSSTGSNEKLFF
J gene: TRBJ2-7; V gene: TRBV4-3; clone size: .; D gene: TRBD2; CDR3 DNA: TGCGCCAGCAGCCAAGAAACTAGCGGGAGTCTCTACGAGCAGTACTTC; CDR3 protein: CASSQETSGSLYEQYF
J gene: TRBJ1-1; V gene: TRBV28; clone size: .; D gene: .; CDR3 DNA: TGTGCCAGCAGTTCCTCAGGGCCCGGCGGCACTGAAGCTTTCTTT; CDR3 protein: CASSSSGPGGTEAFF
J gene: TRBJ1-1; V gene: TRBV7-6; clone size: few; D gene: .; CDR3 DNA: TGTGCCAGCAGCCACATGAACACTGAAGCTTTCTTT; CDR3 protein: CASSHMNTEAFF
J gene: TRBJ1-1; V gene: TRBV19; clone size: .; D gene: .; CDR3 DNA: TGTGCCAGTAGTTTTAATTTCTGGGGGGAAGTGAACACTGAAGCTTTCTTT; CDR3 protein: CASSFNFWGEVNTEAFF
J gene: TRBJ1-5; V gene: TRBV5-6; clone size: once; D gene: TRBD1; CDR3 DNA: TGTGCCAGCAGCGTCGGGACAGAGGAGCCCCAGCATTTT; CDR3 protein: CASSVGTEEPQHF
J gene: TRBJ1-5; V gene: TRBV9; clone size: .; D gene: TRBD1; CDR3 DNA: TGTGCCAGCAGCGCAGGGGGGGGCTTGAAGCCCCAGCATTTT; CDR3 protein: CASSAGGGLKPQHF
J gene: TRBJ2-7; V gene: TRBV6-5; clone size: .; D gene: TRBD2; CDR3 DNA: TGTGCCAGCAGTTCTAGCGGGTTAGACGAGCAGTACTTC; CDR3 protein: CASSSSGLDEQYF
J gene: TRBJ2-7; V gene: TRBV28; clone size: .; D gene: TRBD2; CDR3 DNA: TGTGCCAGCAGTTTATCTTCTAGCGGGGGGAGCGAGCAGTACTTC; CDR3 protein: CASSLSSSGGSEQYF
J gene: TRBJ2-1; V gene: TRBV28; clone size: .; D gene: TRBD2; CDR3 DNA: TGTGCCAGCACCTTGGGGGGGACTACTTACAATGAGCAGTTCTTC; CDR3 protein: CASTLGGTTYNEQFF
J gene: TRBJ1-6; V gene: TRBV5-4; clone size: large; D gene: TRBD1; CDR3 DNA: TGTGCCAGCAGCTTAGCCAGGGGGCTAAACCTTAATTCACCCCTCCACTTT; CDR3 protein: CASSLARGLNLNSPLHF
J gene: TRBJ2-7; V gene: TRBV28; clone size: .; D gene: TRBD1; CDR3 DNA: TGTGCCAGCAGTTTCCGCGGGACAGGGGGCTTCGACGAGCAGTACTTC; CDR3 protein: CASSFRGTGGFDEQYF
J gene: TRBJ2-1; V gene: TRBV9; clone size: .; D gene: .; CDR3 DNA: TGTGCCAGCAGCTCCGGGGCTTACAATGAGCAGTTCTTC; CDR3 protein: CASSSGAYNEQFF
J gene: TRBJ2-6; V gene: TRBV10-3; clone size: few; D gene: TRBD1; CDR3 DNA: TGTGCCATCACTAAGGACAGGGCCGGGGCCAACGTCCTGACTTTC; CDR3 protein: CAITKDRAGANVLTF